This is a list of T cell receptor beta chains from one sample in a study of tissue T cells after allogeneic stem cell transplantation. Some clones are missing from TCRdb's copy, which holds only in-frame ones; the method was immunoSEQ multiplex PCR. This sample has under 2,500 clones, with about 76% found just once. Sequenced material: ileal tissue, taken at autopsy. These receptors originate from a male patient aged 40 to 70 with steroid-refractory graft-versus-host disease after an allogeneic stem cell transplant. T cells may partly derive from the graft donor. Both conserved end residues are trimmed from each CDR3.

ASSQDRAGVGDTQY | TRBJ2-3 | TRBV4-3
ASSSSSGGDTQY | TRBJ2-3 | TRBV9
ASSYDVGISPLH | TRBJ1-6 | TRBV6-2/TRBV6-3
ASSPTSDRADIQY | TRBJ2-4 | TRBV7-3
ASSRRRSGGNTGELF | TRBJ2-2 | TRBV7-9
ASSLVSGGSVNEQF | TRBJ2-1 | TRBV7-2
ASSRGSGTGRQQY | TRBJ2-7 | TRBV27
ASSTETTRIGETQY | TRBJ2-5 | TRBV5-1
ASSLVGGGADGEQF | TRBJ2-1 | TRBV5-1
ASSLSASNQGYGYT | TRBJ1-2 | TRBV27
ASSQTGQQY | TRBJ2-7 | TRBV28
AWSVGQGRNTEAF | TRBJ1-1 | TRBV30
ASSFPGTGGWEQF | TRBJ2-1 | TRBV5-4
ASSLSDLGGWTEAF | TRBJ1-1 | TRBV27
ASSVGQPQTNSPLH | TRBJ1-6 | TRBV9
ASSLELTLNSPLH | TRBJ1-6 | TRBV27
AWSRGVMTFGYT | TRBJ1-2 | TRBV30
ASSLGRAGPTNEKLF | TRBJ1-4 | TRBV7-8
ASSLSGGPTY | TRBJ2-3 | TRBV5-8
ASSSYGYT | TRBJ1-2 | TRBV6-2/TRBV6-3
ASIKRGPSSYNEQF | TRBJ2-1 | TRBV10-1